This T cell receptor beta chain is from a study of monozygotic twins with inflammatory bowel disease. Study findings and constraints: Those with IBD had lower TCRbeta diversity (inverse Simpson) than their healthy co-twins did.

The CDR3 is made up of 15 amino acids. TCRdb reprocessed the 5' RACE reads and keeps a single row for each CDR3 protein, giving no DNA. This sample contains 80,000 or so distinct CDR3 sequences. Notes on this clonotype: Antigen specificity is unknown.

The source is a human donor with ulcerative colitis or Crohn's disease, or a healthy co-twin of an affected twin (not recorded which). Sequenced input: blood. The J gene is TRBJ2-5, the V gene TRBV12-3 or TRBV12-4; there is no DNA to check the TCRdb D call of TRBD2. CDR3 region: CASSTMTSGGETQYF.